This TCR beta chain appears in the sequencing data of a study of shared clonotypes between healthy human individuals. Study outcomes and limitations: For sorted subsets, rarefaction showed incomplete sequencing despite large depth.

Germline CDR1 reads SGHRS; CDR2 reads YFSETQ. V lost 2 bases, J lost 7 bases, and 12 bases lay in between. The CDR3 runs to 13 residues. Measured with immunoSEQ multiplex PCR; TCRdb has only the in-frame clones, and not every one. The data hold roughly 330,000 clones, with roughly 70% observed a single time. Donors included only healthy HIV-negative adults lacking recent acute infections or vaccinations. On this clone: The antigen remains unidentified.

This sequence was found in a man younger than 45 in good health. J is TRBJ2-5 and V is TRBV5-1, with no clear D. Sequenced input: memory CD4+ T cells sorted from blood. Subset given: CD45RA-negative fraction. This CDR3 is CASSLSVDGTQYF. For the CDR3, the DNA is TGCGCCAGCAGCTTATCTGTGGACGGGACCCAGTACTTC.